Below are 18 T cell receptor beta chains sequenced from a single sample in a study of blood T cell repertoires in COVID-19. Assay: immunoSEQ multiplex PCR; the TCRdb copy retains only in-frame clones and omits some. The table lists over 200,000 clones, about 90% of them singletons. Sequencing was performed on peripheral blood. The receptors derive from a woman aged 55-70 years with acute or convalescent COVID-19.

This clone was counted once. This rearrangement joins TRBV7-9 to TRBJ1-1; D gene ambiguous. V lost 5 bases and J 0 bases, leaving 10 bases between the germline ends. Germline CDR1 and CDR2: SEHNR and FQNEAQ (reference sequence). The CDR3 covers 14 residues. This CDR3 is CASSRVNVNTEAFF. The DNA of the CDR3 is TGTGCCAGCAGCAGAGTCAATGTGAACACTGAAGCTTTCTTT.

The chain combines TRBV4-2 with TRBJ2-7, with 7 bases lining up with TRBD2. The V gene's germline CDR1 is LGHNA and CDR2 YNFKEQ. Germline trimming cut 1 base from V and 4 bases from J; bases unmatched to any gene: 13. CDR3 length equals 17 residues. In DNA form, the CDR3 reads TGTGCCAGCAGCCAAGTTGACTATGGCGGGAGTTCGTACGAGCAGTACTTC. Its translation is CASSQVDYGGSSYEQYF.

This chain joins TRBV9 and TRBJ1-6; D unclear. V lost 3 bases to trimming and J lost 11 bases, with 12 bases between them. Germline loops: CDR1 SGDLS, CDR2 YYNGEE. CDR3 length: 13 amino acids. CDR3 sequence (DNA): TGTGCCAGCAGCGCGTTACTTTTAACACCCCTCCACTTT. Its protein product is CASSALLLTPLHF.

The CDR3 spells CASSVGLAGTEQFF. The CDR3 nucleotides read TGTGCCAGCAGCGTCGGACTAGCGGGAACTGAGCAGTTCTTC. The chain uses TRBV9 and TRBJ2-1; 12 bases are shared with TRBD2. With V trimmed by 2 bases and J by 9 bases, 3 bases remained unmatched. The CDR3 spans 14 residues. CDR1 is SGDLS, CDR2 YYNGEE, per germline.

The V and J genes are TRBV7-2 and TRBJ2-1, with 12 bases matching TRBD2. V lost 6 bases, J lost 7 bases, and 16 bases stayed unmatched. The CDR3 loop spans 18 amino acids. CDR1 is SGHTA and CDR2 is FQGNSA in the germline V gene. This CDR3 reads CASSQNRLAGGKLNEQFF. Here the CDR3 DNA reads TGTGCCAGCAGTCAAAATCGGCTAGCGGGGGGGAAACTTAATGAGCAGTTCTTC.

The CDR3 region is CASSWGQSYEQYF. CDR3 coding DNA: TGTGCCAGCAGCTGGGGGCAGAGCTACGAGCAGTACTTC. V and J are TRBV7-2 and TRBJ2-7; perhaps TRBD1 as D (6 bases). CDR3 size: 13 residues. Germline V gene sequence: CDR1 SGHTA, CDR2 FQGNSA. Trimming stripped 4 bases from V and 3 bases from J, with 10 bases between.

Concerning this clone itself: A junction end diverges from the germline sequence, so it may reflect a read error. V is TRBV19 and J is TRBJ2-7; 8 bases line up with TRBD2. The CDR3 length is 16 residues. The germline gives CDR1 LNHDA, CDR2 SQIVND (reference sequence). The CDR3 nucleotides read TGTGCCAGTAGTATTGCCGGGACTAGTACAGATTACGGGCAGTACTTC. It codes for CASSIAGTSTDYGQYF.

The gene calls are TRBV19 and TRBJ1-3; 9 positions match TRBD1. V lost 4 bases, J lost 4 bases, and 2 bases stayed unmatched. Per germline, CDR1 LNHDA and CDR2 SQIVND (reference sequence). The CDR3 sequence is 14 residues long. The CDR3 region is CASSNRGRGNTIYF. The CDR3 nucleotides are TGTGCCAGTAGTAACAGGGGGCGCGGAAACACCATATATTTT.

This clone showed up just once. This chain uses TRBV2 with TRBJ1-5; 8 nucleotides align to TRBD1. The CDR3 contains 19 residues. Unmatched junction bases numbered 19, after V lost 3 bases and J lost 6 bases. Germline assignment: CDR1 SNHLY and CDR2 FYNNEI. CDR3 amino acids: CASSDRGTGGGLATQPQHF. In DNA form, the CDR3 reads TGTGCCAGCAGTGATCGGGGAACAGGGGGAGGATTAGCAACTCAGCCCCAGCATTTT.

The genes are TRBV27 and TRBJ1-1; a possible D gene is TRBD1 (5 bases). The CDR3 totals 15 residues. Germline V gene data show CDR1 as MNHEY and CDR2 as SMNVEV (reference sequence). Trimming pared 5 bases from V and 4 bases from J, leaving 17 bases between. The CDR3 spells CASSLRGAASTEAFF. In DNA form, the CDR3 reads TGTGCCAGCAGTCTCCGCGGGGCGGCGAGCACTGAAGCTTTCTTT.

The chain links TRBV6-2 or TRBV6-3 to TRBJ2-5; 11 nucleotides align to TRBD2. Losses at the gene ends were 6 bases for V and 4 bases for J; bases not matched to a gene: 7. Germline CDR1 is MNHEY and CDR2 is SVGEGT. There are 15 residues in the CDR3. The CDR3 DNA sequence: TGTGCCAGCAGCCATCCCCTAGCGGGAGGAGAGACCCAGTACTTC. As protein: CASSHPLAGGETQYF.

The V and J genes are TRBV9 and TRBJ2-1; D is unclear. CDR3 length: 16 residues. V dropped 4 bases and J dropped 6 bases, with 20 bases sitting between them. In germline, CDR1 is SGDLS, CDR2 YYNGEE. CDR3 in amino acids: CASSPSGSKSPNEQFF. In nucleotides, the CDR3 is TGTGCCAGCAGCCCCTCCGGGTCTAAAAGCCCCAATGAGCAGTTCTTC.

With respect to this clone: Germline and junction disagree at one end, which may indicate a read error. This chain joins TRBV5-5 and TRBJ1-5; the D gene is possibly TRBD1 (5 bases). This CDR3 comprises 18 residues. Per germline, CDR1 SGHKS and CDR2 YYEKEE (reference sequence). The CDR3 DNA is TGTGCCAGCAGTTTGGGGAGTCACAGGAGTATAAGCAATCAGCCCCAGCATTTT. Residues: CASSLGSHRSISNQPQHF.

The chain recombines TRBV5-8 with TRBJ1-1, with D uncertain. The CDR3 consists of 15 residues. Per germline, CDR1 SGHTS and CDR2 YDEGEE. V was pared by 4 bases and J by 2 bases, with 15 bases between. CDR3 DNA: TGTGCCAGCAGCCCCATCAAGTCAGGCAACACTGAAGCTTTCTTT. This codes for CASSPIKSGNTEAFF.

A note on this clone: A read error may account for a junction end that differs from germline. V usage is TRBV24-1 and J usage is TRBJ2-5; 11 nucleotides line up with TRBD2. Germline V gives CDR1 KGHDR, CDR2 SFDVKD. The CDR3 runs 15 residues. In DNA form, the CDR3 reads TGTGCCACGAGTGACGCTAGCGGGGGGCGTGAGACCCAGTACTTC. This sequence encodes CATSDASGGRETQYF.

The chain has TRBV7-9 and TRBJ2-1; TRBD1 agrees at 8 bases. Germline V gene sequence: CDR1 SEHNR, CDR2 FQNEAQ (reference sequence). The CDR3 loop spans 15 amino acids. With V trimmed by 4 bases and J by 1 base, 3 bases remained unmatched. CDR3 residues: CASSSQGGSYNEQFF. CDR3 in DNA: TGTGCCAGCAGCTCACAGGGGGGTTCCTACAATGAGCAGTTCTTC.

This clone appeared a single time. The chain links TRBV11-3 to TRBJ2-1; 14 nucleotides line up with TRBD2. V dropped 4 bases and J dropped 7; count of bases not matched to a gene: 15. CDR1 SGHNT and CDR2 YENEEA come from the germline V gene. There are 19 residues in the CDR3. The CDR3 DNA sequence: TGTGCCAGCAGCTCGGGACTAGCGGGGGAAGAATCCCGGAGGAATGAGCAGTTCTTC. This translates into CASSSGLAGEESRRNEQFF.

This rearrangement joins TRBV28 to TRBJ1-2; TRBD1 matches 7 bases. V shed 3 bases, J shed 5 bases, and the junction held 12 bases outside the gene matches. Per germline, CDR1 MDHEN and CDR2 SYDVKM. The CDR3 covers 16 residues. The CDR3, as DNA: TGTGCCAGCAGTTTCCCTAGAGGGGGCGCAAGGTATGGCTACACCTTC. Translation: CASSFPRGGARYGYTF.